The source of this T cell receptor (beta chain) is a study of cytomegalovirus exposure and HLA in healthy donors. Study observations and caveats: The authors confirmed in vitro that a few CMV-associated chains were specific for CMV antigens. TCR sequences were mostly rare, though some public TCRs occurred in many donors. According to a later analysis, TCR clusters from the first cohort tended to co-occur in the 120 or so validation repertoires. Fewer than 200 TCR beta chains were listed as cytomegalovirus-associated.

Regarding this clone: As yet, its antigen is unknown.

Sequenced by immunoSEQ multiplex PCR; TCRdb stores in-frame clones only, minus some. The data contain approximately 50,000 clones, over 75% of them seen just once; the ten biggest clones take up approximately 6.7%. The clonotype comes from a woman younger than 45 in good health and CMV-seronegative. Sample: PBMCs.

Here the CDR3 DNA reads TGCGCCAGCAGCTTGGTCCTTATTAGCGGGAGGAGCCCCGGGGAGCTGTTTTTT. Translation: CASSLVLISGRSPGELFF. V gene TRBV5-1 combines with J gene TRBJ2-2; 10 bases agree with TRBD2. CDR1 is SGHRS, CDR2 YFSETQ, per germline. V was pared by 0 bases and J by 6 bases, with 11 bases of the junction left unmatched. The CDR3 consists of 18 residues.